Listed here are 7 T cell receptor beta chains from one sample, sequenced in a study of T cell responses to AZD1222 COVID-19 vaccine. Profiling relied on immunoSEQ multiplex PCR, and the TCRdb table lists in-frame clones only, not all of them. The sample yields about 42,000 clones, roughly 88% seen once. Material: peripheral blood, obtained 28 days after the second AZD1222 dose. These receptors all come from an adult who received the AZD1222 COVID-19 vaccine.

This chain connects TRBV2 to TRBJ2-7; D remains ambiguous. The germline gives CDR1 SNHLY, CDR2 FYNNEI. Trimming removed 7 bases at V and 9 bases at J, with 16 bases between. The CDR3 is 12 residues long. The CDR3 spells CASTELSNRQYF. CDR3 in DNA: TGTGCCAGCACCGAACTAAGTAATCGGCAGTACTTC. Looking up the rest from reference TRBV2 and TRBJ2-7 gives the full variable domain: EPEVTQTPSHQVTQMGQEVILRCVPISNHLYFYWYRQILGQKVEFLVSFYNNEISEKSEIFDDQFSVERPDGSNFTLKIRSTKLEDSAMYFCASTELSNRQYFGPGTRLTVT.

V usage is TRBV6-1 and J usage is TRBJ1-1, with 9 bases aligning to TRBD1. Per germline, CDR1 MNHNS and CDR2 SASEGT. V gave up 4 bases and J gave up 0 bases; unmatched junction bases: 9. The CDR3 is 17 residues long. The DNA of the CDR3 is TGTGCCAGCAGTGTAGGACAGGGGTACGTCTTGAACACTGAAGCTTTCTTT. Residues: CASSVGQGYVLNTEAFF.

This clone has just a few counts. The rearrangement joins TRBV5-6 to TRBJ2-7; a weak D match, TRBD1 (5 bases). Germline V gene data show CDR1 as SGHDT and CDR2 as YYEEEE. Trimming removed 3 bases from V and 0 bases from J, with 10 bases in between. The length of the CDR3 is 14 residues. The DNA of the CDR3 is TGTGCCAGCAGCTCGGACATGAGCTCCTACGAGCAGTACTTC. This codes for CASSSDMSSYEQYF. Full variable domain (missing parts from reference TRBV5-6 and TRBJ2-7): DAGVTQSPTHLIKTRGQQVTLRCSPKSGHDTVSWYQQALGQGPQFIFQYYEEEERQRGNFPDRFSGHQFPNYSSELNVNALLLGDSALYLCASSSDMSSYEQYFGPGTRLTVT.

In this sample, this clone turned up once. V gene TRBV19 combines with J gene TRBJ2-1, with 8 nucleotides matching TRBD1. Unmatched junction bases numbered 9, after V lost 6 bases and J lost 8 bases. Germline CDR1 is LNHDA and CDR2 is SQIVND (reference sequence). The CDR3 runs to 14 residues. The DNA of the CDR3 is TGTGCCAGTAGGACACGACAGGGGACGTATGAGCAGTTCTTC. This sequence encodes CASRTRQGTYEQFF.

This chain uses TRBV4-1 with TRBJ1-4; D is undetermined. This CDR3 is 19 amino acids long. CDR1 and CDR2 (germline): MGHRA, YSYEKL. Trimming removed 0 bases from V and 0 bases from J, with 17 bases in between. The CDR3 spells CASSQDRWGSASTNEKLFF. Here the CDR3 DNA reads TGCGCCAGCAGCCAAGATAGGTGGGGATCGGCCTCAACTAATGAAAAACTGTTTTTT.

This clone has just one count. The rearrangement links TRBV2 to TRBJ2-7; D unresolved. This CDR3 comprises 13 residues. V was trimmed by 2 bases and J by 0 bases, leaving 5 bases between them. Germline CDR1 reads SNHLY; CDR2 reads FYNNEI. CDR3: CASSERSSYEQYF. CDR3 bases: TGTGCCAGCAGTGAACGTAGCTCCTACGAGCAGTACTTC.

The CDR3 DNA reads TGTGCCAGCAGCTTGGCCGGGGGGATCAACTATGGCTACACCTTC. Translated, it gives CASSLAGGINYGYTF. The rearrangement joins TRBV5-8 to TRBJ1-2, with a tentative D call TRBD1 (5 bases). The germline V gene has CDR1 SGHTS and CDR2 YDEGEE. The CDR3 contains 15 residues. Trimming pared 0 bases from V and 2 bases from J, leaving 11 bases between.